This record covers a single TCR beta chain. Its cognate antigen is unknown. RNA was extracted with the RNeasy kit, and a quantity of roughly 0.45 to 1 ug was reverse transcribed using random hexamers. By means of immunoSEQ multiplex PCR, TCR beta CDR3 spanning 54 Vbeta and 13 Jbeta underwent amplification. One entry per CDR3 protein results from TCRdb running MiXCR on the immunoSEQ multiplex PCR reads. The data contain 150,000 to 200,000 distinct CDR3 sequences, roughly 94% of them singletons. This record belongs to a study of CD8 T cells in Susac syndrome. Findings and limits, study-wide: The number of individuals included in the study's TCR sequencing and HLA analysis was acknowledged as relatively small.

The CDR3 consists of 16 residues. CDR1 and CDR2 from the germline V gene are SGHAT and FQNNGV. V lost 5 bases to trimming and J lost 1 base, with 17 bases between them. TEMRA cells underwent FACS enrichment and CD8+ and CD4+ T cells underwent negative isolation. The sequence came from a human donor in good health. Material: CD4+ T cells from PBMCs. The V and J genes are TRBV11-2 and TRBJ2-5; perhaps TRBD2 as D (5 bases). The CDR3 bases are TGTGCCAGCAGCCCTGGTGTTCAGCGGACCCAAGAGACCCAGTACTTC. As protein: CASSPGVQRTQETQYF.